The rows below give T cell receptor beta chains drawn from one sample of a study of blood T cell repertoires in COVID-19. Some clones are missing from TCRdb's copy, which holds only in-frame ones; the method was immunoSEQ multiplex PCR. The repertoire consists of 230,000 or so clones, with about four fifths occurring once and the leading ten covering approximately 4.4%. The material sequenced was peripheral blood. These receptors were taken from a man over 45 with active or convalescent COVID-19. Each CDR3 is given with its conserved first and last residue. A D gene is named only where the DNA matches it firmly.

d_call j_call v_call cdr3_aa cdr3_nt
TRBD2 TRBJ2-7 TRBV19 CASSSSGGTSYEQYF TGTGCCAGTAGCAGTAGCGGGGGGACCTCCTACGAGCAGTACTTC
TRBD2 TRBJ2-1 TRBV28 CASSGAGVGSYNEQFF TGTGCCAGCAGCGGAGCGGGGGTGGGCTCCTACAATGAGCAGTTCTTC
- TRBJ2-3 TRBV11-2 CASSLGGGGDTQYF TGTGCCAGCAGCTTAGGTGGGGGCGGAGATACGCAGTATTTT
TRBD2 TRBJ2-1 TRBV2 CASSGSSGGASYNEQFF TGTGCCAGCAGTGGATCTAGCGGGGGGGCCTCCTACAATGAGCAGTTCTTC
TRBD1 TRBJ2-6 TRBV2 CASSEWGTGLASGANVLTF TGTGCCAGCAGTGAGTGGGGGACAGGACTTGCCTCTGGGGCCAACGTCCTGACTTTC
- TRBJ2-7 TRBV7-9 CASSLFSYEQYF TGTGCCAGCAGCTTGTTCAGCTACGAGCAGTACTTC
TRBD1 TRBJ1-5 TRBV7-3 CASSLKRNGQGINCNQPQHF TGTGCCAGCAGCCTTAAGCGGAACGGACAGGGAATCAACTGCAATCAGCCCCAGCATTTT
- TRBJ2-5 TRBV6-5 CASSLGSQETQYF TGTGCCAGCAGTCTGGGGAGTCAAGAGACCCAGTACTTC
- TRBJ1-2 TRBV12-3/TRBV12-4 CASRGGSNYGYTF TGTGCCAGCAGGGGGGGTTCTAACTATGGCTACACCTTC
- TRBJ1-2 TRBV27 CASSPIGGPAYGYTF TGTGCCAGCAGTCCGATCGGGGGGCCCGCCTATGGCTACACCTTC
TRBD2 TRBJ2-2 TRBV6-6 CASSGLAGGTGELFF TGTGCCAGCAGCGGACTAGCGGGGGGGACCGGGGAGCTGTTTTTT
TRBD2 TRBJ2-1 TRBV5-1 CASTDSGPYNEQFF TGCGCCAGCACCGATAGCGGGCCCTACAATGAGCAGTTCTTC
- TRBJ1-2 TRBV27 CASSYAGSRYGYTF TGTGCCAGCAGTTATGCAGGGTCGAGATATGGCTACACCTTC
- TRBJ2-1 TRBV7-6 CASSLAIRPYNEQFF TGTGCCAGCAGCTTAGCTATTCGTCCCTACAATGAGCAGTTCTTC